Following are 28 T cell receptor beta chains from one sample sequenced in a study of CD8+ T cells in alopecia areata. Isolated RNA was reverse transcribed into cDNA used as the sequencing template. The method was immunoSEQ multiplex PCR; TCRdb's version includes in-frame clones alone and lacks a portion of them. The table shows about 7,400 clones, with less than 75% occurring only once. Researchers gathered lesional scalp punch biopsies and peripheral blood from patients with alopecia areata. This specimen was skin, taken at week 0. Source of these receptors: a human donor with alopecia areata.

A single count supports this clone. The CDR3 here is CASSLGPGQGTDTQYF. The CDR3, as DNA: TGTGCCAGCAGCTTAGGCCCGGGACAGGGGACAGATACGCAGTATTTT. The chain recombines TRBV11-2 with TRBJ2-3, with 10 bases identical to TRBD1. In germline, CDR1 is SGHAT, CDR2 FQNNGV. The V gene end was trimmed by 1 base and the J gene end by 3 bases; junction bases not matched to a gene: 4. The CDR3 is 16 amino acids.

The genes are TRBV5-5 and TRBJ2-2; D gene ambiguous. This CDR3 region has 15 residues. CDR1 and CDR2 (germline): SGHKS, YYEKEE (reference sequence). V lost 1 base, J lost 0 bases, and 7 bases lay in between. The chain's CDR3 is CASSLYRTNTGELFF. DNA for the CDR3: TGTGCCAGCAGCTTGTACAGAACGAACACCGGGGAGCTGTTTTTT. The full variable domain, rest sourced from reference TRBV5-5 and TRBJ2-2, is DAGVTQSPTHLIKTRGQQVTLRCSPISGHKSVSWYQQVLGQGPQFIFQYYEKEERGRGNFPDRFSARQFPNYSSELNVNALLLGDSALYLCASSLYRTNTGELFFGEGSRLTVL.

V is TRBV30 and J is TRBJ1-5; 10 bases match TRBD1. With V trimmed by 3 bases and J by 1 base, 3 bases remained unmatched. Germline V gene sequence: CDR1 GTSNPN, CDR2 SVGIG (reference sequence). This CDR3 spans 15 amino acids. CDR3 region: CAWSAGQGSNQPQHF. CDR3 nucleotides: TGTGCCTGGAGCGCGGGACAGGGGAGCAATCAGCCCCAGCATTTT.

The rearrangement uses TRBV11-1 and TRBJ1-1; possibly TRBD1 for D (5 bases). V was trimmed by 3 bases and J by 5 bases, leaving 13 bases between them. Germline values: CDR1 SGHAT, CDR2 FQDESV (reference sequence). CDR3 length equals 14 residues. As DNA, the CDR3 is TGTGCCAGCAGCTTGGTCGCGGGGGGGACTGAAGCTTTCTTT. Its protein product is CASSLVAGGTEAFF.

Within the sample, this clone is large. The chain recombines TRBV27 with TRBJ2-7; D might be TRBD1 (6 bases). The V gene's germline CDR1 is MNHEY and CDR2 SMNVEV (reference sequence). This CDR3 is built from 16 residues. Trimming removed 5 bases at V and 5 bases at J, with 22 bases between. CDR3 in DNA: TGTGCCAGCAGTCCCCTCACCGCAGTTGGACAGCACGAGCAGTACTTC. This gives the protein CASSPLTAVGQHEQYF.

The CDR3 loop reads CASSQSHPGSEAFF. DNA of the CDR3: TGTGCCAGCAGCCAATCTCACCCGGGTTCTGAAGCTTTCTTT. V usage is TRBV6-6 and J usage is TRBJ1-1, with D unresolved. CDR1 is MNHNY and CDR2 is SVGAGI in the germline V gene (reference sequence). V lost 6 bases to trimming and J lost 6 bases, with 17 bases between them. The CDR3 runs 14 residues.

The chain joins TRBV6-5 to TRBJ2-3; 7 bases align to TRBD2. The CDR3 spans 16 residues. Germline V gene data show CDR1 as MNHEY and CDR2 as SVGAGI. The V gene end was trimmed by 2 bases and the J gene end by 2 bases; junction bases not matched to a gene: 7. CDR3 residues: CASSYLAGVVTDTQYF. The CDR3 DNA reads as TGTGCCAGCAGTTACCTTGCGGGGGTGGTCACAGATACGCAGTATTTT.

The J gene is TRBJ2-5, the V gene TRBV6-6; TRBD1 is a possible D gene (6 bases). With 5 bases removed from V and 3 bases from J, the gap between germline ends came to 13 bases. Germline V gene lookup returns CDR1 MNHNY and CDR2 SVGAGI (reference sequence). The CDR3 extends over 14 amino acids. The CDR3 DNA follows: TGTGCCAGCAGTCACTGGGACAACGAAGAGACCCAGTACTTC. Residues: CASSHWDNEETQYF.

This clone was detected a few times. This chain connects TRBV30 to TRBJ2-1; 7 bases fit TRBD2. This CDR3 comprises 15 residues. J lost 5 bases, V lost 1 base, and 8 bases had no gene match. The germline V gene encodes CDR1 GTSNPN and CDR2 SVGIG (reference sequence). The CDR3 DNA reads TGTGCCTGGAGTGGGGACTATAAAAGCAACAATGAGCAGTTCTTC. Amino acid sequence: CAWSGDYKSNNEQFF.

The chain joins TRBV4-1 to TRBJ2-7; 9 positions agree with TRBD2. Unmatched junction bases numbered 10, after V lost 4 bases and J lost 0 bases. CDR3 length: 17 residues. Germline V lookup: CDR1 MGHRA, CDR2 YSYEKL. CDR3 sequence: CASSLPRASGASYEQYF. The CDR3 coding sequence is TGCGCCAGCAGCCTACCCCGGGCTAGCGGGGCCTCCTACGAGCAGTACTTC.

The chain combines TRBV5-1 with TRBJ2-1; 15 bases are a match to TRBD2. CDR3 length equals 17 residues. CDR1 and CDR2 from the germline V gene are SGHRS and YFSETQ. V dropped 0 bases and J dropped 9; count of bases not matched to a gene: 7. The CDR3 sequence: CASSLAPGTSGGREQFF. The CDR3 DNA reads as TGCGCCAGCAGCTTGGCCCCCGGGACTAGCGGGGGGCGTGAGCAGTTCTTC. Using reference TRBV5-1 and TRBJ2-1 for the parts outside the CDR3, the full variable domain is KAGVTQTPRYLIKTRGQQVTLSCSPISGHRSVSWYQQTPGQGLQFLFEYFSETQRNKGNFPGRFSGRQFSNSRSEMNVSTLELGDSALYLCASSLAPGTSGGREQFFGPGTRLTVL.

This clone was seen just once. V is TRBV7-8 and J is TRBJ2-7; no firm D call. The CDR3 has 13 residues. Germline-derived CDR1 and CDR2 are SGHVS and FQNEAQ. Trimming took 5 bases from V and 7 from J, leaving 15 bases between them. CDR3 DNA: TGTGCCAGCAGCCCACTTACCCTCGGGGAGCAGTACTTC. This translates into CASSPLTLGEQYF.

This chain joins TRBV11-1 and TRBJ2-1; D could derive from TRBD1 or TRBD2 (5 bases each). Germline CDR1 reads SGHAT; CDR2 reads FQDESV (reference sequence). Between the trimmed V and J ends, which lost 5 bases and 1 base, there was a span of 12 bases. CDR3 size: 15 residues. The CDR3 sequence is CASSAGTFSYNEQFF. The CDR3 region has the DNA TGTGCCAGCAGCGCCGGGACCTTTTCCTACAATGAGCAGTTCTTC.

This chain connects TRBV11-2 to TRBJ2-7; D is undetermined. CDR1 and CDR2 from the germline V gene are SGHAT and FQNNGV. The CDR3 runs 15 residues. The V end lost 1 base, the J end lost 2 bases, and 12 bases lay between the germline ends. This chain's CDR3 is CASSLAGVRAYEQYF. The CDR3 DNA reads as TGTGCCAGCAGCTTAGCCGGCGTAAGGGCCTACGAGCAGTACTTC.

This sequence joins TRBV6-1 and TRBJ2-1; D is ambiguous. The V end lost 6 bases, the J end lost 1 base, and 10 bases lay between the germline ends. Germline lookup yields CDR1 MNHNS and CDR2 SASEGT. The CDR3 spans 14 residues. The CDR3: CASSISGSYNEQFF. The CDR3 DNA reads as TGTGCCAGCAGCATCAGTGGATCCTACAATGAGCAGTTCTTC.

The chain has TRBV18 and TRBJ1-6, with TRBD1 matching 10 bases. Germline-derived CDR1 and CDR2 are KGHSH and LQKENI. This CDR3 has 16 residues. V dropped 5 bases and J dropped 7; count of bases not matched to a gene: 8. CDR3 amino acids: CASSMTGGASNSPLHF. The CDR3 nucleotides are TGTGCCAGCTCAATGACAGGGGGCGCGTCCAATTCACCCCTCCACTTT.

The chain has TRBV7-9 and TRBJ2-7; 8 bases line up with TRBD1. There are 15 residues in the CDR3. Germline lookup yields CDR1 SEHNR and CDR2 FQNEAQ (reference sequence). Trimming at V came to 10 bases and at J to 5 bases, leaving 16 bases not matched to a gene. DNA of the CDR3: TGTGCCACCGATCTACCAAGTCGACAGGGGCACGAGCAGTACTTC. Protein product: CATDLPSRQGHEQYF.

The V gene is TRBV5-4, the J gene TRBJ1-2, with D maybe TRBD1 (6 bases). This CDR3 has 12 residues. V was cut by 4 bases and J by 7 bases, with 11 bases left in between. CDR1 and CDR2 from the germline V gene are SGHNT and YYREEE (reference sequence). This chain's CDR3 is CASSTQGGGYTF. The CDR3 DNA reads as TGTGCCAGCAGCACACAGGGAGGTGGCTACACCTTC.

By its share, this clone is hyperexpanded (1% or more). Other DNA sequences in this specimen translate into the identical CDR3. The chain employs TRBV27 and TRBJ2-2; TRBD2 matches 8 bases. V trimming: 3 bases; J trimming: 1 base; junction bases outside the gene matches: 7. The CDR3 runs 17 residues. The germline CDR1 and CDR2 sequences are MNHEY and SMNVEV (reference sequence). The CDR3 here is CASSFIAAGGNTGELFF. The CDR3 DNA reads as TGTGCCAGCAGTTTCATTGCGGCGGGGGGGAACACCGGGGAGCTGTTTTTT.

The V gene is TRBV4-1, the J gene TRBJ2-3, with D tentatively TRBD1 or TRBD2 (5 bases each). This CDR3 contains 13 residues. CDR1 is MGHRA and CDR2 is YSYEKL in the germline V gene. V lost 6 bases to trimming and J lost 4 bases, with 11 bases between them. As DNA, the CDR3 is TGCGCCAGCAGGTTCCAGGGAGCAGATACGCAGTATTTT. Protein: CASRFQGADTQYF.

This chain joins TRBV30 and TRBJ1-5; D gene ambiguous. The CDR3 covers 13 residues. Trimming took 3 bases from V and 4 from J, leaving 10 bases between them. Germline V gene data show CDR1 as GTSNPN and CDR2 as SVGIG (reference sequence). In DNA form, the CDR3 reads TGTGCCTGGAGCGGCGAGGGAAATCAGCCCCAGCATTTT. Encoded protein: CAWSGEGNQPQHF. The whole variable domain, remainder taken from reference TRBV30 and TRBJ1-5, is SQTIHQWPATLVQPVGSPLSLECTVEGTSNPNLYWYRQAAGRGLQLLFYSVGIGQISSEVPQNLSASRPQDRQFILSSKKLLLSDSGFYLCAWSGEGNQPQHFGDGTRLSIL.

The chain carries TRBV27 and TRBJ1-3, with D possibly matching TRBD2 (5 bases). Matching the DNA end better, TRBJ2-2 makes the J call doubtful. The germline CDR1 and CDR2 sequences are MNHEY and SMNVEV (reference sequence). The CDR3 length is 14 residues. CDR3 amino acids: CASSLLARVGELFF. CDR3 DNA sequence: TGTGCCAGCAGTTTATTAGCGAGGGTCGGGGAGCTGTTTTTT.

CDR3: CAISEKGQEDYNEQFF. The CDR3 nucleotides read TGTGCCATCAGTGAGAAGGGTCAGGAAGACTACAATGAGCAGTTCTTC. The genes are TRBV10-3 and TRBJ2-1; D is ambiguous. V was clipped by 2 bases and J by 3 bases, with 14 bases between them. The CDR3 length is 16 residues. Germline V CDR1 and CDR2: ENHRY, SYGVKD.

The chain recombines TRBV5-6 with TRBJ2-3; D is unclear. CDR1 is SGHDT, CDR2 YYEEEE, per germline. CDR3 length: 13 amino acids. The V end was cut by 4 bases, the J end by 0 bases, with 6 bases between. CDR3 region: CASSLGSTDTQYF. CDR3 in DNA: TGTGCCAGCAGCCTGGGCAGCACAGATACGCAGTATTTT.

This chain links TRBV4-2 with TRBJ1-1; 8 bases line up with TRBD1. Germline CDR1 and CDR2: LGHNA and YNFKEQ. The CDR3 runs to 15 residues. The V segment lost 4 bases and the J segment 5 bases; nucleotides outside the gene matches: 9. The CDR3 is CASSLDRAGGTEAFF. The CDR3 DNA reads TGTGCCAGCAGCCTGGACAGGGCAGGGGGGACTGAAGCTTTCTTT.

V is TRBV4-1 and J is TRBJ1-6, with no clear D. V lost 4 bases, J lost 9 bases, and 25 bases lay in between. The CDR3 sequence is 18 residues long. Germline CDR1 MGHRA, CDR2 YSYEKL. This CDR3 is CASSLYLTERIGGSPLHF. The CDR3, as DNA: TGCGCCAGCAGCCTCTACCTGACGGAGAGGATAGGTGGTTCACCCCTCCACTTT.

The V call is TRBV10-3, the J call TRBJ2-7, with D possibly called TRBD1 or TRBD2 (5 bases each). Germline V gene lookup returns CDR1 ENHRY and CDR2 SYGVKD. This CDR3 is 11 amino acids long. Trimming removed 6 bases at V and 9 bases at J, with 12 bases between. The CDR3 region has the DNA TGTGCCATCAGCCGAGGGACGGTGCAGTACTTC. This sequence encodes CAISRGTVQYF.

The genes are TRBV18 and TRBJ2-1; D is ambiguous. In germline, CDR1 is KGHSH, CDR2 LQKENI. This CDR3 is 17 amino acids long. The V end was cut by 2 bases, the J end by 0 bases, with 14 bases between. The CDR3 coding sequence is TGTGCCAGCTCACCAGCCGGGCAGCCGAGCTCCTACAATGAGCAGTTCTTC. The encoded protein is CASSPAGQPSSYNEQFF.